This T cell receptor (beta chain) was sequenced for a study of neoadjuvant nivolumab and ipilimumab in lung cancer. Whole-study context: The combination arm added day-1 ipilimumab 1 mg/kg to nivolumab 3 mg/kg on days 1, 15, 29. Study results and caveats: Compared with tumor-adjacent uninvolved lung, resected tumors showed greater richness and clonality. Blood richness before therapy tracked richness in tumors resected after neoadjuvant therapy. Only a small number of samples underwent TCR sequencing.

Points on this clone: Its cognate antigen is unknown.

The V gene lost 2 bases and the J gene lost 4 bases, with 9 bases spanning the gap. The CDR3 is 13 amino acids. CDR1 SQVTM and CDR2 ANQGSEA come from the germline V gene. Sequenced by immunoSEQ multiplex PCR; TCRdb stores in-frame clones only, minus some. This sample has about 15,000 clones, with roughly four fifths found just once. The rearrangement uses TRBV29-1 and TRBJ1-3; weak D call: TRBD1 (5 bases). The TCR originated in an adult with non-small cell lung cancer. The source material was tumor tissue, sampled after neoadjuvant nivolumab, alone or with ipilimumab, at or shortly before surgery. The CDR3, as DNA: TGCAGCGTTGAACGACAGTCCGGAAACACCATATATTTT. Translated: CSVERQSGNTIYF.